The 21 T cell receptor beta chains below all came from one sample that was sequenced in a study of Graves' ophthalmopathy and Graves' hyperthyroidism. The authors amplified TCR beta CDR3 regions, and they did so from RNA transcripts for repertoire sequencing. A first-round RT-PCR used HTBI primers, followed by a second-round multiplex PCR. TCRdb re-called the multiplex PCR reads through MiXCR, storing one row per CDR3 protein. Here the sample spans over 650,000 distinct CDR3 sequences, under 50% being singletons. The sample consisted of peripheral blood. All receptors come from an adult man with Graves' ophthalmopathy.

V is TRBV5-5 and J is TRBJ1-5; no clear D. The CDR3 length is 13 residues. The germline V and J ends were trimmed by 3 bases and 4 bases, with 8 bases remaining between them. The V gene's germline CDR1 is SGHKS and CDR2 YYEKEE (reference sequence). CDR3 coding DNA: TGTGCCAGCAGCTGGATGGAAAATCAGCCCCAGCATTTT. It encodes CASSWMENQPQHF.

This clonotype showed up many times. The V and J genes are TRBV29-1 and TRBJ1-2; D is possibly TRBD1 (6 bases). The CDR3 sequence is 13 residues long. The V end lost 6 bases, the J end lost 2 bases, and 13 bases lay between the germline ends. CDR1 is SQVTM and CDR2 is ANQGSEA in the germline V gene. CDR3 sequence: CSVRDINNYGYTF. In nucleotides, the CDR3 is TGCAGCGTCCGGGACATTAACAACTATGGCTACACCTTC.

This clonotype showed up many times. The rearrangement links TRBV29-1 to TRBJ1-1, with D uncertain. V gave up 5 bases and J gave up 0 bases, with 4 bases separating them. Germline CDR1 SQVTM, CDR2 ANQGSEA. The CDR3 consists of 11 residues. CDR3 coding DNA: TGCAGCGTTTACATGAACACTGAAGCTTTCTTT. Its protein is CSVYMNTEAFF.

The V gene is TRBV29-1, the J gene TRBJ1-2; TRBD1 aligns across 7 bases. This CDR3 spans 13 amino acids. CDR1 and CDR2 (germline): SQVTM, ANQGSEA. Trimming took 6 bases from V and 4 from J; bases not matched to a gene: 8. As DNA, the CDR3 is TGCAGCGTGGAGGGGGCGCGGGGCTATGGCTACACCTTC. It encodes CSVEGARGYGYTF.

The rearrangement links TRBV25-1 to TRBJ2-5; tentatively, D is TRBD1 (5 bases). Germline V gene lookup returns CDR1 MGHDK and CDR2 SYGVNS. V gave up 4 bases and J gave up 4 bases, with 16 bases separating them. This CDR3 is 15 amino acids long. CDR3 region: CASSVSSGAGETQYF. The DNA of the CDR3 is TGTGCCAGCAGTGTTAGCTCTGGGGCTGGAGAGACCCAGTACTTC.

With respect to this clonotype: Just one base apart from a much larger clone, this may be a read error. The V call is TRBV5-5, the J call TRBJ2-7; TRBD1 matches at 11 bases. This CDR3 spans 15 amino acids. Germline lookup yields CDR1 SGHKS and CDR2 YYEKEE (reference sequence). Unmatched junction bases numbered 6, after V lost 4 bases and J lost 3 bases. The CDR3 here is CASSRTGTGGYEQYF. Here the CDR3 DNA reads TGTGCCAGCAGCAGGACCGGGACAGGGGGCTACGAGCAGTACTTC. Variable domain in full (rest from reference TRBV5-5 and TRBJ2-7): DAGVTQSPTHLIKTRGQQVTLRCSPISGHKSVSWYQQVLGQGPQFIFQYYEKEERGRGNFPDRFSARQFPNYSSELNVNALLLGDSALYLCASSRTGTGGYEQYFGPGTRLTVT.

This clonotype has only a few counts. The gene calls are TRBV11-2 and TRBJ1-6, with 8 positions matching TRBD1. This CDR3 has 16 residues. Germline trimming cut 1 base from V and 6 bases from J; bases unmatched to any gene: 5. The germline CDR1 and CDR2 sequences are SGHAT and FQNNGV. This CDR3 is CASSLAPGQVNSPLHF. The CDR3, as DNA: TGTGCCAGCAGCTTAGCCCCGGGACAGGTTAATTCACCCCTCCACTTT.

This clonotype was counted a few times. V usage is TRBV5-4 and J usage is TRBJ2-2; 14 bases are a match to TRBD2. Trimming removed 4 bases from V and 7 bases from J; junction bases left unmatched: 9. CDR1 is SGHNT and CDR2 is YYREEE in the germline V gene (reference sequence). The CDR3 spans 17 residues. The CDR3: CASSPEGLAGAVGELFF. The CDR3 DNA follows: TGTGCCAGCAGCCCGGAGGGACTAGCGGGAGCGGTCGGGGAGCTGTTTTTT.

In this sample, this clonotype turned up many times. J is TRBJ1-1 and V is TRBV5-1, with 7 nucleotides matching TRBD1. This CDR3 has 12 amino acids. Germline lookup yields CDR1 SGHRS and CDR2 YFSETQ. The ends lost 0 bases at V and 8 bases at J; junction bases unmatched: 1. CDR3 nucleotides: TGCGCCAGCAGCTTGGAGGGGGCCGAAGCTTTCTTT. Translated: CASSLEGAEAFF.

In regard to this clonotype: A far larger clone is a single base away, which makes a read error likely. V usage is TRBV12-3 or TRBV12-4 and J usage is TRBJ2-7, with TRBD1 as a possible D gene (5 bases). Trimming left V 5 bases short and J 3 bases short, with 8 bases between. This CDR3 comprises 12 residues. CDR3 loop: CASSAQGYEQYV. In DNA form, the CDR3 reads TGTGCCAGCAGTGCTCAGGGCTACGAGCAGTACGTC.

Only one count was recorded for this clonotype. The junction does not match germline at one end; this may be a read error. This sequence joins TRBV7-6 and TRBJ1-1; possible D gene TRBD1, 5 bases. Germline CDR1 is SGHVS and CDR2 is FNYEAQ. The CDR3 extends over 15 amino acids. The CDR3 nucleotides are TGTGTCAGCAGTTACTTGGGCAGGGAGAACACTGAAGCTTTCTTT. This encodes CVSSYLGRENTEAFF.

V is TRBV4-3 and J is TRBJ2-3; TRBD2 agrees at 8 bases. The CDR3 consists of 18 residues. Germline lookup yields CDR1 LGHNA and CDR2 YSLEER. Germline trimming cut 5 bases from V and 4 bases from J; bases unmatched to any gene: 17. CDR3 DNA: TGCGCCAGCAGCTTGCCTCTGGATACGGTAGCGGGACCAGATACGCAGTATTTT. This translates into CASSLPLDTVAGPDTQYF.

This clonotype was counted many times. V is TRBV19 and J is TRBJ1-2; possible D gene TRBD1, 5 bases. V lost 7 bases, J lost 7 bases, and 19 bases lay in between. Germline V gene sequence: CDR1 LNHDA, CDR2 SQIVND (reference sequence). The CDR3 consists of 14 residues. The CDR3 loop reads CASTSWDSLAGYTF. The CDR3 DNA sequence: TGTGCCAGTACTTCTTGGGACTCGCTTGCTGGCTACACCTTC.

This clonotype has a count of ten or more. The V gene is TRBV25-1, the J gene TRBJ1-5; D is unclear. The CDR3 runs 12 residues. Germline V lookup: CDR1 MGHDK, CDR2 SYGVNS. V was pared by 7 bases and J by 4 bases, with 8 bases between. As DNA, the CDR3 is TGTGCCAGCACCAACGGGAATCAGCCCCAGCATTTT. Translated: CASTNGNQPQHF. Full variable domain (missing parts from reference TRBV25-1 and TRBJ1-5): EADIYQTPRYLVIGTGKKITLECSQTMGHDKMYWYQQDPGMELHLIHYSYGVNSTEKGDLSSESTVSRIRTEHFPLTLESARPSHTSQYLCASTNGNQPQHFGDGTRLSIL.

This clonotype was found a few times. This rearrangement joins TRBV27 to TRBJ2-7; D is unclear. V lost 10 bases and J 2 bases, leaving 12 bases between the germline ends. CDR1 is MNHEY, CDR2 SMNVEV, per germline (reference sequence). This CDR3 is 12 amino acids long. The CDR3 is CATKGPAYEQYF. CDR3 DNA sequence: TGTGCCACAAAAGGGCCCGCCTACGAGCAGTACTTC.

This chain's CDR3 is CASLWRETQYF. CDR3 nucleotide sequence: TGTGCCAGCCTCTGGAGGGAGACCCAGTACTTC. This chain uses TRBV7-6 with TRBJ2-5; TRBD2 is a possible D gene (5 bases). Germline assignment: CDR1 SGHVS and CDR2 FNYEAQ. The CDR3 is made up of 11 amino acids. Trimming removed 8 bases at V and 5 bases at J, with 9 bases between.

This chain links TRBV10-3 with TRBJ2-7; D could derive from TRBD1 or TRBD2 (5 bases each). CDR1 ENHRY and CDR2 SYGVKD come from the germline V gene. V was pared by 3 bases and J by 2 bases, with 17 bases between. The length of the CDR3 is 16 residues. The CDR3 protein is CAISDHNRGKAYEQYF. CDR3 nucleotides: TGTGCCATCAGTGATCACAACCGGGGCAAAGCCTACGAGCAGTACTTC.

In this sample, this clonotype turned up many times. This chain uses TRBV6-5 with TRBJ2-5; D may be TRBD1 (6 bases). V was shortened by 6 bases and J by 0 bases, with 11 bases between the two germline ends. This CDR3 has 14 residues. Germline V gene data show CDR1 as MNHEY and CDR2 as SVGAGI. In DNA, the CDR3 is TGTGCCAGCAGCTCCGACAGGTACCAAGAGACCCAGTACTTC. The encoded protein is CASSSDRYQETQYF.

This clonotype was seen a single time. At one boundary the junction diverges from the germline segment, which might be a read error. The chain couples TRBV19 to TRBJ1-2, with 9 positions matching TRBD1. The CDR3 runs to 14 residues. The germline V gene encodes CDR1 LNHDA and CDR2 SQIVND (reference sequence). The DNA of the CDR3 is TGTGCCGGTAGTATAGGGACAGGGAACTATGGCTACACCTTC. It specifies CAGSIGTGNYGYTF.

Comments on this clonotype: A much larger clone differs from this one at a single base, so this may be a read error. This rearrangement joins TRBV10-3 to TRBJ1-3, with a tentative D call TRBD1 (6 bases). The germline CDR1 and CDR2 sequences are ENHRY and SYGVKD. The CDR3 has 14 residues. V was clipped by 7 bases and J by 2 bases, with 12 bases between them. CDR3 region: CAINLQGAGNTIYF. The CDR3 DNA reads TGTGCCATCAACTTACAGGGAGCTGGAAACACCATATATTTT.

The sample holds many counts of this clonotype. This chain uses TRBV10-3 with TRBJ2-7; no clear D gene. The CDR3 loop spans 11 amino acids. In germline, CDR1 is ENHRY, CDR2 SYGVKD. V was cut by 0 bases and J by 6 bases, with 3 bases left in between. CDR3 in DNA: TGTGCCATCAGTGAGTCGGGCGAGCAGTACTTC. It is translated as CAISESGEQYF.